The next 8 T cell receptor beta chains were all read from a single sample in a study of blood T cell repertoires in COVID-19. Clones were sequenced by immunoSEQ multiplex PCR, and TCRdb holds only the in-frame ones, with some missing. This table has around 150,000 clones, around 82% appearing once. Sample: peripheral blood. All receptors derive from a man in his sixties with active or convalescent COVID-19.

This clone was found once. This chain joins TRBV3-1 (or the pseudogene TRBV3-2) and TRBJ2-7; 8 nucleotides align to TRBD2. Germline trimming cut 5 bases from V and 1 base from J; bases unmatched to any gene: 7. CDR3 length equals 15 residues. Germline V lookup: CDR1 LGHDT, CDR2 YNNKEL (reference sequence). This CDR3 is CASSSWRGASYEQYF. Here the CDR3 DNA reads TGTGCCAGCAGCTCCTGGCGGGGGGCTTCCTACGAGCAGTACTTC.

This chain uses TRBV5-8 with TRBJ2-7, with D perhaps TRBD2 (6 bases). The CDR3 is 14 residues long. Germline CDR1 and CDR2: SGHTS and YDEGEE. Deletions cut 4 bases from V and 0 bases from J, with 11 bases between. This CDR3 reads CASSRGLASYEQYF. Here the CDR3 DNA reads TGTGCCAGCAGCAGGGGACTGGCCTCCTACGAGCAGTACTTC. Combining the CDR3 with reference TRBV5-8 and TRBJ2-7 gives the whole variable domain EAGVTQSPTHLIKTRGQQATLRCSPISGHTSVYWYQQALGLGLQFLLWYDEGEERNRGNFPPRFSGRQFPNYSSELNVNALELEDSALYLCASSRGLASYEQYFGPGTRLTVT.

The chain combines TRBV7-3 with TRBJ2-5; D gene uncertain. Between the trimmed V and J ends, which lost 4 bases and 13 bases, there was a span of 10 bases. Germline CDR1 is SGHTA and CDR2 is FQGTGA. The CDR3 has 10 residues. Here the CDR3 DNA reads TGTGCCAGCAGCTCTAGTATGTGGTACTTC. It is translated as CASSSSMWYF. Looking up the rest from reference TRBV7-3 and TRBJ2-5 gives the full variable domain: GAGVSQTPSNKVTEKGKYVELRCDPISGHTALYWYRQSLGQGPEFLIYFQGTGAADDSGLPNDRFFAVRPEGSVSTLKIQRTERGDSAVYLCASSSSMWYFGPGTRLLVL.

The V call is TRBV5-5, the J call TRBJ1-5, with TRBD1 matching over 8 bases. This CDR3 contains 15 residues. Per germline, CDR1 SGHKS and CDR2 YYEKEE (reference sequence). V was clipped by 4 bases and J by 2 bases; unmatched bases: 5. The CDR3: CASSPTGGGNQPQHF. The CDR3 nucleotides read TGTGCCAGCAGCCCCACAGGGGGTGGCAATCAGCCCCAGCATTTT.

V usage is TRBV18 and J usage is TRBJ2-3, with 13 bases fitting TRBD2. CDR3 size: 16 residues. CDR1 is KGHSH, CDR2 LQKENI, per germline. V lost 5 bases to trimming and J lost 6 bases; unmatched junction nucleotides: 8. The CDR3 nucleotides are TGTGCCAGCTCATCGGGACTAGCGGGACGCGAGGATACGCAGTATTTT. It specifies CASSSGLAGREDTQYF.

The gene calls are TRBV12-3 or TRBV12-4 and TRBJ1-2, with 8 positions matching TRBD1. CDR3 length: 13 residues. Losses at the gene ends were 6 bases for V and 5 bases for J; bases not matched to a gene: 5. The CDR3 coding sequence is TGTGCCAGCAGCTGGACAGGGTCGTATGGCTACACCTTC. Encoded protein: CASSWTGSYGYTF.

This clone was recorded a few times. The rearrangement links TRBV19 to TRBJ1-5; D perhaps matches TRBD1 (5 bases). Trimming shortened V by 8 bases and J by 1 base, and 15 bases separated the two germline ends. CDR3 length equals 15 residues. Germline V lookup: CDR1 LNHDA, CDR2 SQIVND (reference sequence). In DNA form, the CDR3 reads TGTGCCAGTGAGCCGCGGGGGGGGAGCAATCAGCCCCAGCATTTT. This sequence encodes CASEPRGGSNQPQHF.

The chain employs TRBV27 and TRBJ2-2; TRBD2 aligns across 11 bases. V shed 2 bases, J shed 6 bases, and the junction held 11 bases outside the gene matches. CDR3 size: 18 residues. Germline CDR1 reads MNHEY; CDR2 reads SMNVEV (reference sequence). The CDR3 bases are TGTGCCAGCAGTTTAGGCGGTTATAGCGGGAGGGTGGCCGGGGAGCTGTTTTTT. Protein: CASSLGGYSGRVAGELFF.